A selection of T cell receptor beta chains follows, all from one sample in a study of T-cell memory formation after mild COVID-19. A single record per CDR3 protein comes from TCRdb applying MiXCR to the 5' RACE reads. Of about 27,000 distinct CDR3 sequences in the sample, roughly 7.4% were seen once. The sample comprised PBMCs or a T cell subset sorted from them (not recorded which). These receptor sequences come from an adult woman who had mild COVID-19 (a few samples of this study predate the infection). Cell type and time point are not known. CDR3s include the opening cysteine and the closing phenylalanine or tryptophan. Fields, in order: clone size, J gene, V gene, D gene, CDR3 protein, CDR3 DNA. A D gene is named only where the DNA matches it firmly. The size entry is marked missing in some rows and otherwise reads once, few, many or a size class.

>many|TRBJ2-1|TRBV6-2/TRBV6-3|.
CASSYGRSGAPFEQFF
TGTGCCAGCAGTTATGGACGAAGCGGAGCCCCTTTTGAGCAGTTCTTC
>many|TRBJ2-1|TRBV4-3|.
CASSQDRFISSYNEQFF
TGCGCCAGCAGCCAAGATCGATTTATTAGCTCCTACAATGAGCAGTTCTTC
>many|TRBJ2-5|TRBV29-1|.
CSVLQGGETQYF
TGCAGCGTGCTACAGGGAGGGGAGACCCAGTACTTC
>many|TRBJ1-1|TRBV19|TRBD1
CASSRHTGVNTEAFF
TGTGCCAGTAGTCGGCATACAGGGGTGAACACTGAAGCTTTCTTT
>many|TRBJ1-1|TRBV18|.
CASSLGTGSALEAFF
TGTGCCAGCTCACTTGGTACCGGGTCAGCACTTGAAGCTTTCTTT
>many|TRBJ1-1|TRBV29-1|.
CSPTRSGTEAFF
TGCAGCCCGACTAGGTCGGGCACTGAAGCTTTCTTT
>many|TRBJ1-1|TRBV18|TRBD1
CASSPGQGRTEAFF
TGTGCCAGCTCACCGGGACAGGGGAGGACTGAAGCTTTCTTT
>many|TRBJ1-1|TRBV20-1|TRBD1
CSARTDRANTEAFF
TGCAGTGCGAGGACGGACAGGGCGAACACTGAAGCTTTCTTT
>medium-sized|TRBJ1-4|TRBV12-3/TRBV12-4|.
CASSVGELNEKLFF
TGTGCCAGCAGTGTCGGGGAGCTAAATGAAAAACTGTTTTTT
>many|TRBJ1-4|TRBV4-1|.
CASSQAVFERDEKLFF
TGCGCCAGCAGCCAAGCGGTGTTCGAGCGGGATGAAAAACTGTTTTTT
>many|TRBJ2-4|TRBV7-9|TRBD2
CASSFGLAGTADIQYF
TGTGCCAGCAGCTTCGGACTAGCGGGGACTGCAGACATTCAGTACTTC
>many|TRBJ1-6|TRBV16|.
CASSQSGGSSYNSPLHF
TGTGCCAGCAGCCAATCGGGCGGAAGCTCCTATAATTCACCCCTCCACTTT
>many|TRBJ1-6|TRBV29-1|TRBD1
CSVENRDRVPSYNSPLHF
TGCAGCGTTGAGAACCGGGACAGGGTGCCCTCCTATAATTCACCCCTCCACTTT
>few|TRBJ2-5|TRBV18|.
CASSPMETQYF
TGTGCCAGCTCACCGATGGAGACCCAGTACTTC
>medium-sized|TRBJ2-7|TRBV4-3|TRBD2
CASSLGLAGETYEQYF
TGCGCCAGCAGCCTCGGGCTAGCGGGGGAGACCTACGAGCAGTACTTC
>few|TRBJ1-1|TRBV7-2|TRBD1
CASSLGLQGRAFF
TGTGCCAGCAGCTTAGGTTTACAGGGGCGAGCTTTCTTT
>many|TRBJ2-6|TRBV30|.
CAWTAGANVLTF
TGTGCCTGGACAGCTGGGGCCAACGTCCTGACTTTC
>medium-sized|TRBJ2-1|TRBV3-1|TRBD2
CASNPTGLAGNEQFF
TGTGCCAGCAACCCAACGGGACTAGCGGGAAATGAGCAGTTCTTC
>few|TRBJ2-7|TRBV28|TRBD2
CASRSGGLAGGEKYF
TGTGCCAGCAGATCCGGGGGACTAGCGGGAGGGGAGAAGTACTTC
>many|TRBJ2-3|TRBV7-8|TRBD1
CASSLNRGTDTQYF
TGTGCCAGCAGCCTAAACAGGGGGACAGATACGCAGTATTTT
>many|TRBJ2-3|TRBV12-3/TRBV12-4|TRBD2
CASSPLSQAGDFRDTQYF
TGTGCCAGCAGCCCTTTATCCCAAGCGGGGGACTTCCGGGATACGCAGTATTTT
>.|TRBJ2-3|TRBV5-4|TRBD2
CASSLGLAESTDTQYF
TGTGCCAGCAGCCTCGGACTAGCGGAGAGCACAGATACGCAGTATTTT
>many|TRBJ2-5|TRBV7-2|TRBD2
CASSPGALAGQETQYF
TGTGCCAGCAGCCCAGGGGCACTAGCGGGGCAAGAGACCCAGTACTTC
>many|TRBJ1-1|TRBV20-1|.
CSAPGRMNTEAFF
TGCAGTGCCCCGGGGAGAATGAACACTGAAGCTTTCTTT
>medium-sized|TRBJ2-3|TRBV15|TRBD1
CATNLQGAATDTQYF
TGTGCCACCAACCTACAGGGGGCTGCCACAGATACGCAGTATTTT
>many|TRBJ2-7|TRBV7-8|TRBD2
CASSSASPGLAVPGQYF
TGTGCCAGCAGCTCCGCATCCCCGGGACTAGCGGTACCTGGGCAGTACTTC
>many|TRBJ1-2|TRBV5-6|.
CASTPWAVYGYTF
TGTGCCAGCACCCCCTGGGCGGTCTATGGCTACACCTTC
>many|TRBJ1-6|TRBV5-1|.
CASSFRVGAYNSPLHF
TGCGCCAGCAGCTTCAGGGTAGGGGCCTATAATTCACCCCTCCACTTT
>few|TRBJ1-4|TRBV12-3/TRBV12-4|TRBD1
CASRETGGTNEKLFF
TGTGCCAGCAGGGAAACAGGGGGCACTAATGAAAAACTGTTTTTT
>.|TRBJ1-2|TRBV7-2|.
CASSRTGLPGGGYTF
TGTGCCAGCAGCCGAACGGGGCTCCCGGGAGGTGGCTACACCTTC
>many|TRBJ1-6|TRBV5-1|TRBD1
CASSQGQLNSPLHF
TGCGCCAGCAGCCAGGGACAGTTAAATTCACCCCTCCACTTT
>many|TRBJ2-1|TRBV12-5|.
CASGLGNEQFF
TGTGCTAGTGGTTTGGGCAATGAGCAGTTCTTC
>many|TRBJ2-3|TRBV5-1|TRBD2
CASSFLGGGPGADTQYF
TGCGCCAGCAGCTTTTTGGGCGGGGGGCCCGGCGCAGATACGCAGTATTTT
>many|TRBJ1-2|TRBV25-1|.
CASSVSVHGYTF
TGTGCCAGCAGTGTGTCGGTTCATGGCTACACCTTC
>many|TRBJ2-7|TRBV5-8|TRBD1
CASSPSFWTGASYEQYF
TGTGCCAGCAGCCCTTCCTTTTGGACAGGGGCCTCCTACGAGCAGTACTTC
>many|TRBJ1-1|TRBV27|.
CASSLRSVTEAFF
TGTGCCAGCAGTTTGCGCTCGGTTACTGAAGCTTTCTTT
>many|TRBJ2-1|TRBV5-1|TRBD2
CASSSLSGGAYNEQFF
TGCGCCAGCAGCTCACTAAGCGGGGGGGCTTACAATGAGCAGTTCTTC
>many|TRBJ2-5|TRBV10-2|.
CASTQGFQETQYF
TGCGCCAGCACCCAGGGTTTCCAAGAGACCCAGTACTTC
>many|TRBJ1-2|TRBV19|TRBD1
CASSLRDSRYGYTF
TGTGCCAGTAGCCTCCGGGACAGTAGGTATGGCTACACCTTC
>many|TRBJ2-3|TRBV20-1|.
CSARDLVGPGDTQYF
TGCAGTGCTAGAGACCTCGTGGGACCGGGGGATACGCAGTATTTT